This T cell receptor beta chain is from a study of T-cell reconstitution after alpha-beta-depleted transplantation in children. This clonotype has ten or more counts. Germline assignment: CDR1 ENHRY and CDR2 SYGVKD. The CDR3 extends over 13 amino acids. Trimming removed 4 bases at V and 3 bases at J, with 9 bases between. It was with unique molecular identifiers that the TCRbeta library was prepared. TCRdb independently ran MiXCR on the PCR reads; one entry per CDR3 protein. This table has 420,000 or so distinct CDR3 sequences, roughly 10% appearing once. The sequencing used PBMCs from the stem cell graft donor, collected from the stem cell graft. This chain connects TRBV10-3 to TRBJ2-5; possibly TRBD1 for D (5 bases). The TCR comes from a human donor who donated a stem cell graft to a child with acute myeloid leukemia. In DNA form, the CDR3 reads TGTGCCATCAGTGGGGGCAGGGAAGAGACCCAGTACTTC. Translation gives CAISGGREETQYF.